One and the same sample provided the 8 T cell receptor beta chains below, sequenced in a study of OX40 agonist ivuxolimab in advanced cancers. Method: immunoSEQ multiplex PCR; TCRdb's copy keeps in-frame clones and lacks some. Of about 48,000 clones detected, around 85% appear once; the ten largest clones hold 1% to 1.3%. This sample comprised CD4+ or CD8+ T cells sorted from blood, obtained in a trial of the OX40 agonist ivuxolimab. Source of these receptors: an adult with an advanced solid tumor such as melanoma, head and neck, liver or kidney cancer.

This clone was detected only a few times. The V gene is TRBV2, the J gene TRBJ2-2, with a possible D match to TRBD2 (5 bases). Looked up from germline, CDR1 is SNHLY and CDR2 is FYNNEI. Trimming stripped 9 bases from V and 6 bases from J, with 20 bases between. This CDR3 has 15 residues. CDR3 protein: CASTMAASYPGELFF. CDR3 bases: TGTGCCAGTACCATGGCGGCTAGCTATCCCGGGGAGCTGTTTTTT.

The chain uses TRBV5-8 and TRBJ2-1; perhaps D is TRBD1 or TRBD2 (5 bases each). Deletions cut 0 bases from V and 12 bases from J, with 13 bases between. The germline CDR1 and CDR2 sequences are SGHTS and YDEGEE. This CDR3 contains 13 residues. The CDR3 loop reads CASSLVRIGTQFF. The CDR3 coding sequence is TGTGCCAGCAGCTTGGTCCGCATTGGGACGCAGTTCTTC.

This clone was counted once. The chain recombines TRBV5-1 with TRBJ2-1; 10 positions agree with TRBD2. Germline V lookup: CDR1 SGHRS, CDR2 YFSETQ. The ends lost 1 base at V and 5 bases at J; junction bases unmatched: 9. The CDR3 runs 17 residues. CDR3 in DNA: TGCGCCAGCAGCTTGAATACGGGACTAGCGTCTCACAATGAGCAGTTCTTC. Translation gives CASSLNTGLASHNEQFF.

The CDR3 DNA follows: TGCGCCAGCAGCGGGACCTCCGGGACAGGGGGTGGCTACACCTTC. This gives the protein CASSGTSGTGGGYTF. This chain links TRBV5-1 with TRBJ1-2; TRBD1 agrees at 11 bases. CDR1 is SGHRS, CDR2 YFSETQ, per germline. The CDR3 spans 15 residues. V was pared by 4 bases and J by 7 bases, with 9 bases of the junction left unmatched.

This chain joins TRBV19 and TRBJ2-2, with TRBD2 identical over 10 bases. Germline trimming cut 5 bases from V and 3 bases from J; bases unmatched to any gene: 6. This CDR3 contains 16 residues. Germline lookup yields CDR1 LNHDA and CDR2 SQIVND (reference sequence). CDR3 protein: CASSGASGGYTGELFF. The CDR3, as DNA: TGTGCCAGTAGTGGGGCTAGCGGGGGTTACACCGGGGAGCTGTTTTTT.

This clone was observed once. CDR3 nucleotides: TGTGCCAGCAGAGCGGGGGGAGGTTGGAACATTCAGTACTTC. Translating it yields CASRAGGGWNIQYF. The chain recombines TRBV7-2 with TRBJ2-4, with 9 nucleotides matching TRBD2. The V gene's germline CDR1 is SGHTA and CDR2 FQGNSA. V gave up 6 bases and J gave up 7 bases; unmatched junction bases: 7. The CDR3 is 14 amino acids.

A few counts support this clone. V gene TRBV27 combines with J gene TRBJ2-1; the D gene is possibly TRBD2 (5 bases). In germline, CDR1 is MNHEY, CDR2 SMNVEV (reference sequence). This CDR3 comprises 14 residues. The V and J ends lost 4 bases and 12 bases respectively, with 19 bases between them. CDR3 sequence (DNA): TGTGCCAGCAGTTCGCCTTTGCGGGCGGAGAGGCAGTTCTTC. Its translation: CASSSPLRAERQFF.

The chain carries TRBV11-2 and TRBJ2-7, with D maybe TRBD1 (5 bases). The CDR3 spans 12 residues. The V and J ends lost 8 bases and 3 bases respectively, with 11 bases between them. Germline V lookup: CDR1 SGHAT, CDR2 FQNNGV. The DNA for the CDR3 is TGTGCCAGCGAAGACAGAAACTACGAGCAGTACTTC. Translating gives CASEDRNYEQYF.